These T cell receptor beta chains were read from a single sample in a study of T-cell memory formation after mild COVID-19. TCRdb analysed the 5' RACE reads with MiXCR anew, one entry per CDR3 protein. This table holds under 300,000 distinct CDR3 sequences, roughly 18% found once. Material for sequencing was PBMCs or a T cell subset sorted from them (not recorded which). These receptors were obtained from a man in his late teens or twenties who had mild COVID-19 (a few samples of this study predate the infection). Cell type and time point are not known. Each CDR3 is given with its conserved first and last residue. The order of the fields is V gene, D gene, J gene, clone size, CDR3 length, CDR3 protein, CDR3 DNA. The D gene is left open where the match is weak. The size field is filled for only some rows; it gives once, few, many or a size class.

TRBV29-1,-,TRBJ2-1,-,14,CSANGGSSYNEQFF,TGCAGCGCCAACGGGGGCTCCTCCTACAATGAGCAGTTCTTC
TRBV7-6,-,TRBJ2-1,many,12,CASSLVSNEQFF,TGTGCCAGCAGCTTAGTGAGCAATGAGCAGTTCTTC
TRBV20-1,-,TRBJ1-6,-,13,CSAISLMDSPLHF,TGCAGTGCTATCAGCCTGATGGATTCACCCCTCCACTTT
TRBV20-1,TRBD2,TRBJ2-7,few,12,CSASPAGYEQYF,TGCAGTGCTAGTCCAGCGGGGTACGAGCAGTACTTC
TRBV7-8,-,TRBJ2-3,-,16,CASSTMVLASTDTQYF,TGTGCCAGCAGCACGATGGTCCTTGCTAGCACAGATACGCAGTATTTT
TRBV4-1,-,TRBJ2-7,once,14,CASSLRATNYEQYF,TGCGCCAGCAGCCTCCGGGCTACGAACTACGAGCAGTACTTC
TRBV5-6,-,TRBJ1-4,few,14,CASSKGDGNEKLFF,TGTGCCAGCAGCAAGGGGGACGGTAATGAAAAACTGTTTTTT
TRBV5-1,-,TRBJ2-3,-,15,CASSFAKQSTDTQYF,TGCGCCAGCAGCTTCGCAAAGCAGAGCACAGATACGCAGTATTTT
TRBV5-1,-,TRBJ2-2,-,13,CASGDPNTGELFF,TGCGCCAGCGGAGACCCTAACACCGGGGAGCTGTTTTTT
TRBV19,-,TRBJ1-2,once,12,CASSQYSDGYTF,TGTGCCAGTAGTCAATACTCCGACGGCTACACCTTC
TRBV20-1,TRBD1,TRBJ1-2,-,13,CSAFSGGGYGYTF,TGCAGTGCTTTCTCAGGGGGCGGATATGGCTACACCTTC
TRBV6-5,-,TRBJ2-4,many,14,CASSYSGLKDIQYF,TGTGCCAGCAGTTACTCAGGGCTCAAGGACATTCAGTACTTC
TRBV6-9,-,TRBJ2-3,few,14,CASFGNRSTDTQYF,TGTGCCAGCTTTGGAAACAGGAGCACAGATACGCAGTATTTT
TRBV12-3/TRBV12-4,-,TRBJ1-1,-,15,CASSTQGLPNTEAFF,TGTGCCAGCAGTACACAGGGATTGCCGAACACTGAAGCTTTCTTT
TRBV20-1,-,TRBJ2-1,few,15,CSARVGWRGENEQFF,TGCAGTGCTAGAGTCGGGTGGAGGGGTGAGAATGAGCAGTTCTTC
TRBV6-1,-,TRBJ2-5,few,15,CASRGGLAGIETQYF,TGTGCCAGCAGAGGTGGTCTGGCGGGGATAGAGACCCAGTACTTC
TRBV20-1,-,TRBJ2-5,-,11,CSAMGLETQYF,TGCAGTGCCATGGGGTTAGAGACCCAGTACTTC
TRBV3-1,-,TRBJ2-4,-,14,CASSLSEGGNIQYF,TGTGCCAGCAGCCTCTCCGAGGGGGGGAACATTCAGTACTTC
TRBV20-1,TRBD2,TRBJ2-1,few,15,CSAFSGVSSYNEQFF,TGCAGTGCTTTCAGCGGGGTTAGCTCCTACAATGAGCAGTTCTTC
TRBV4-2,-,TRBJ2-1,many,14,CASSPQGRDNEQFF,TGTGCCAGCAGCCCACAGGGGAGGGACAATGAGCAGTTCTTC
TRBV27,-,TRBJ2-1,-,11,CANKFGNEQFF,TGTGCCAATAAGTTCGGCAATGAGCAGTTCTTC
TRBV6-1,-,TRBJ2-7,-,14,CASSYDGGPYEQYF,TGTGCCAGCTCCTATGACGGCGGCCCCTACGAGCAGTACTTC
TRBV20-1,-,TRBJ1-2,few,10,CSASLAGYTF,TGCAGTGCTAGCCTAGCTGGCTACACCTTC
TRBV5-1,-,TRBJ2-1,many,15,CASSLAGKSADEQFF,TGCGCCAGCAGCTTGGCAGGGAAGTCCGCCGATGAGCAGTTCTTC
TRBV5-4,-,TRBJ1-1,few,14,CASSFSESRTEAFF,TGTGCCAGCAGCTTTAGTGAGAGCCGCACTGAAGCTTTCTTT
TRBV7-2,-,TRBJ2-1,few,14,CASSRQISYNEQFF,TGTGCCAGCAGTCGCCAGATCTCCTACAATGAGCAGTTCTTC
TRBV9,TRBD1,TRBJ1-2,-,13,CASSEGQAYGYTF,TGTGCCAGCAGCGAGGGACAGGCCTATGGCTACACCTTC
TRBV5-1,-,TRBJ2-3,many,15,CASSLDGRSTDTQYF,TGCGCCAGCAGCTTGGATGGCAGATCCACAGATACGCAGTATTTT
TRBV19,-,TRBJ1-5,-,15,CASSISGNNNQPQHF,TGTGCCAGTAGTATATCAGGGAATAACAATCAGCCCCAGCATTTT
TRBV28,TRBD1,TRBJ1-5,few,15,CAVTGAGTGNQPQHF,TGTGCCGTCACAGGGGCAGGGACGGGCAATCAGCCCCAGCATTTT
TRBV7-3,-,TRBJ2-1,many,16,CASSRLAEPIYNEQFF,TGTGCCAGCAGCCGCTTAGCGGAACCTATCTACAATGAGCAGTTCTTC
TRBV6-5,-,TRBJ2-3,few,14,CASSPWTSTDTQYF,TGTGCCAGCAGCCCATGGACTAGCACAGATACGCAGTATTTT
TRBV7-8,TRBD1,TRBJ1-5,-,12,CASSRDQGAQNF,TGTGCCAGCAGCCGCGACCAGGGGGCCCAGAATTTT
TRBV6-2/TRBV6-3,-,TRBJ1-1,-,15,CASSRGVFPNTEAFF,TGTGCCAGCAGTCGGGGCGTGTTTCCGAACACTGAAGCTTTCTTT
TRBV29-1,-,TRBJ2-3,-,13,CSVEAGFPDTQYF,TGCAGCGTTGAAGCGGGGTTCCCAGATACGCAGTATTTT
TRBV5-1,TRBD2,TRBJ2-1,many,15,CASSSGSGGRDEQFF,TGCGCCAGCAGCTCAGGGAGCGGGGGGAGGGATGAGCAGTTCTTC
TRBV4-1,-,TRBJ2-1,few,15,CASSQIRGDYNEQFF,TGCGCCAGCAGCCAGATCAGGGGGGACTACAATGAGCAGTTCTTC
TRBV5-1,TRBD1,TRBJ2-7,few,14,CASSPGTGNGEQYF,TGCGCCAGCAGCCCCGGGACAGGGAACGGCGAGCAGTACTTC
TRBV7-2,TRBD2,TRBJ2-7,-,14,CASGLLAAPYEQYF,TGTGCCAGCGGACTACTAGCGGCCCCCTACGAGCAGTACTTC
TRBV5-1,-,TRBJ1-1,many,14,CASSLMAGDTEAFF,TGCGCCAGCAGCTTGATGGCGGGGGACACTGAAGCTTTCTTT
TRBV11-2,-,TRBJ1-2,few,14,CASSPLGSGHGYTF,TGTGCCAGCAGCCCCCTCGGTTCGGGGCATGGCTACACCTTC